This T cell receptor beta chain was found in a study of early T cells in non-severe SARS-CoV-2 infection. Overall study context: It was bulk RNA from unsorted whole blood that was sequenced, and the chains were unpaired.

The library protocol tagged individual cDNA molecules with unique molecular identifiers. Via MiXCR, TCRdb re-called the 5' RACE reads, giving one row per CDR3 protein. The sample shows tens of thousands of distinct CDR3 sequences, about 15% of them seen only once. Germline CDR1 MNHEY, CDR2 SMNVEV (reference sequence). CDR3 length: 15 amino acids. V dropped 6 bases and J dropped 6; count of bases not matched to a gene: 13. This clonotype came up many times. Its specificity is not known. Overall study findings and caveats: Clonotype matching in VDJdb favored anti-spike CD8 responses and did not capture private and CD4 specificities.

This TCR came from an adult who was a healthcare worker with PCR-confirmed SARS-CoV-2 infection or an uninfected control (not recorded which). Material: whole blood, obtained at baseline. This rearrangement joins TRBV27 to TRBJ1-2; 7 nucleotides align to TRBD1. CDR3 sequence reads: CASSLYRDSKDGYTF. The DNA for the CDR3 is TGTGCCAGCAGCCTTTACCGGGACAGTAAGGATGGCTACACCTTC.